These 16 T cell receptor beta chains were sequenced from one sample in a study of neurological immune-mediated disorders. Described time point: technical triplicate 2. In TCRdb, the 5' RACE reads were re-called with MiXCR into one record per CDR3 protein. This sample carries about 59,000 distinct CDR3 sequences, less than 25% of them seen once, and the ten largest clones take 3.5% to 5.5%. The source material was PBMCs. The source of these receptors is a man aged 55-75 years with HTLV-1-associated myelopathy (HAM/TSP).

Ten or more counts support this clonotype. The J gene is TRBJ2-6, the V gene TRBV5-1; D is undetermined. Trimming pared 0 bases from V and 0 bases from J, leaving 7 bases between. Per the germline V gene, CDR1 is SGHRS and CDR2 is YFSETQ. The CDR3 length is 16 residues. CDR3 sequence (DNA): TGCGCCAGCAGCTTGGCCATCCGCTCTGGGGCCAACGTCCTGACTTTC. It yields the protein CASSLAIRSGANVLTF.

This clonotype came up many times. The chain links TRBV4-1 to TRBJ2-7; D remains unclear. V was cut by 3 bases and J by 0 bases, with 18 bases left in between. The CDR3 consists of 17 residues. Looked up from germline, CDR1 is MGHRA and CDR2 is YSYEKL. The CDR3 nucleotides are TGCGCCAGCAGCCAGGACCTGACGCGGATACTCTCCTACGAGCAGTACTTC. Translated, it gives CASSQDLTRILSYEQYF.

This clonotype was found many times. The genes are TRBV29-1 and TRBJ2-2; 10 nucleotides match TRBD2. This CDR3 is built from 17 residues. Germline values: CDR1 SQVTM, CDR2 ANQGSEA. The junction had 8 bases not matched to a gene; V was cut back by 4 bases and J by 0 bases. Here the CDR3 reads CSVAGLAGASNTGELFF. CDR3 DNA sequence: TGCAGCGTTGCGGGGCTAGCGGGAGCTTCGAACACCGGGGAGCTGTTTTTT.

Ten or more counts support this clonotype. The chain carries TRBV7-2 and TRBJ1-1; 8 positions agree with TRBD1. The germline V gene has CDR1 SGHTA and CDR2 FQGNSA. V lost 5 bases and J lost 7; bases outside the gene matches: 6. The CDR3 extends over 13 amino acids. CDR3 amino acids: CASSLDRGGEAFF. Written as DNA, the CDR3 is TGTGCCAGCAGCCTCGACAGGGGTGGTGAAGCTTTCTTT. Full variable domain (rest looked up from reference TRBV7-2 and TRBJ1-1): GAGVSQSPSNKVTEKGKDVELRCDPISGHTALYWYRQSLGQGLEFLIYFQGNSAPDKSGLPSDRFSAERTGGSVSTLTIQRTQQEDSAVYLCASSLDRGGEAFFGQGTRLTVV.

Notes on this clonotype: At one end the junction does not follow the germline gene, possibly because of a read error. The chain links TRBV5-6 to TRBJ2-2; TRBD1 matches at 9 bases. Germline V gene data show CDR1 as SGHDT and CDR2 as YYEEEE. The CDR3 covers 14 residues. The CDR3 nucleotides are TGTGCTAGCAGCACCGGGACAGGGTCCGGGGAGCTGTTTTTT. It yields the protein CASSTGTGSGELFF.

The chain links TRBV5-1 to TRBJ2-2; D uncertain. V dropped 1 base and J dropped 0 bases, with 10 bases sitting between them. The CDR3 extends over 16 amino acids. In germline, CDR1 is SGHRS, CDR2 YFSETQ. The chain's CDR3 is CASSLKATPNTGELFF. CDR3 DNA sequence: TGCGCCAGCAGCTTGAAGGCGACCCCGAACACCGGGGAGCTGTTTTTT.

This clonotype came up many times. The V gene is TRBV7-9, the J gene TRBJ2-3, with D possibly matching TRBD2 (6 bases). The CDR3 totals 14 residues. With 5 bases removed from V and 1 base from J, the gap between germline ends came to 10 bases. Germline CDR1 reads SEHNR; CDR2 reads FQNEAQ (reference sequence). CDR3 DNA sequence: TGTGCCAGCAGCCTGGAGGGTCGCACAGATACGCAGTATTTT. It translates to CASSLEGRTDTQYF.

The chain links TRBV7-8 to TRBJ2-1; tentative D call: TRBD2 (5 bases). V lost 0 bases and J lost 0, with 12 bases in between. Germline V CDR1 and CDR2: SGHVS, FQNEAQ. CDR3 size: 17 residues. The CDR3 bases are TGTGCCAGCAGCTTAGCGCTCGGGGATAGCTCCTACAATGAGCAGTTCTTC. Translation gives CASSLALGDSSYNEQFF.

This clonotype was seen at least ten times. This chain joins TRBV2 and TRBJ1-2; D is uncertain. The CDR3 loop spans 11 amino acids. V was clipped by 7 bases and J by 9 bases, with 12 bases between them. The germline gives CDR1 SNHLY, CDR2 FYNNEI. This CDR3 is CASTFLGSYTF. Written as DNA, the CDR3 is TGTGCCAGCACCTTTCTCGGAAGCTACACCTTC.

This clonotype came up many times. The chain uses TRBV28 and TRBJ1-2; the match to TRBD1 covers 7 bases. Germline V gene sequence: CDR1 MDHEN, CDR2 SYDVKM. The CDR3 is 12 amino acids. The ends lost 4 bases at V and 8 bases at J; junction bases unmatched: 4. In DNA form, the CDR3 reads TGTGCCAGCAGTTCGGACAGGCTGGGCTACACCTTC. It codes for CASSSDRLGYTF.

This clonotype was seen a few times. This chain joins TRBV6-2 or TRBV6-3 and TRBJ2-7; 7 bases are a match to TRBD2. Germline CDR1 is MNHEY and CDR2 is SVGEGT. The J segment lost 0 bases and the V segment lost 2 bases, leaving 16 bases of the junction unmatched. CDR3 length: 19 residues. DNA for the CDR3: TGTGCCAGCAGTTACGTCAGGCTTCGGAGCGGGATAAGCTCCTACGAGCAGTACTTC. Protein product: CASSYVRLRSGISSYEQYF.

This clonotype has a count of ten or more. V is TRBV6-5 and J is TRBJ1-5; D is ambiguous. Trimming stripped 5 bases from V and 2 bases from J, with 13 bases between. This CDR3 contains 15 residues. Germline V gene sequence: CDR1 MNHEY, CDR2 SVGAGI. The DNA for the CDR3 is TGTGCCAGCAGTATAACAGCGGCGGGCAATCAGCCCCAGCATTTT. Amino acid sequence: CASSITAAGNQPQHF.

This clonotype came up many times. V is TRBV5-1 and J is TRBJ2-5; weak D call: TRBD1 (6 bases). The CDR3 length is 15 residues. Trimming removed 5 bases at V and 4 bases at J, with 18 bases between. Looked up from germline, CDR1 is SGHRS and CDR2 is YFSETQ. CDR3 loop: CASRLQGNPSETQYF. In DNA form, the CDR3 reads TGCGCCAGCAGACTACAGGGAAATCCATCAGAGACCCAGTACTTC. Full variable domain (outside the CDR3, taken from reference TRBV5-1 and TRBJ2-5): KAGVTQTPRYLIKTRGQQVTLSCSPISGHRSVSWYQQTPGQGLQFLFEYFSETQRNKGNFPGRFSGRQFSNSRSEMNVSTLELGDSALYLCASRLQGNPSETQYFGPGTRLLVL.

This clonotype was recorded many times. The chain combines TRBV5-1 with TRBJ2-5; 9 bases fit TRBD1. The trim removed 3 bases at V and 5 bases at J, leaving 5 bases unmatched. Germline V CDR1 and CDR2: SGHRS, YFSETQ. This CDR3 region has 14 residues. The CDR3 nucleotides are TGCGCCAGCAGCTACAGGGGGCTGGCGGAGACCCAGTACTTC. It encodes CASSYRGLAETQYF. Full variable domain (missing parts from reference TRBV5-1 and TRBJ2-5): KAGVTQTPRYLIKTRGQQVTLSCSPISGHRSVSWYQQTPGQGLQFLFEYFSETQRNKGNFPGRFSGRQFSNSRSEMNVSTLELGDSALYLCASSYRGLAETQYFGPGTRLLVL.

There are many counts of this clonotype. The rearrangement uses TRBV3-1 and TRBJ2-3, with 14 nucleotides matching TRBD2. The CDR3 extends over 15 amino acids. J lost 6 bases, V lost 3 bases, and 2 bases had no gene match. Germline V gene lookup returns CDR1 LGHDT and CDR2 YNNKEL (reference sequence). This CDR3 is CASSQGTSGSDTQYF. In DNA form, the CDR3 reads TGTGCCAGCAGCCAGGGGACTAGCGGGAGTGATACGCAGTATTTT.

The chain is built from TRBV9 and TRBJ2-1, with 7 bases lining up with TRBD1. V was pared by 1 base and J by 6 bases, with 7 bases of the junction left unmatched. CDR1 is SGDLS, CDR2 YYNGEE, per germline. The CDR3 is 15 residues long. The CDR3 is CASSVRTGTVNEQFF. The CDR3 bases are TGTGCCAGCAGCGTAAGGACCGGGACAGTCAATGAGCAGTTCTTC.